The 22 T cell receptor beta chains in this list originate from one sample, sequenced in a study of cytomegalovirus exposure and HLA in healthy donors. The study ran its PCR with 60 Vbeta and 13 Jbeta primers. Sequenced by immunoSEQ multiplex PCR; TCRdb stores in-frame clones only, minus some. The sample yields around 100,000 clones, roughly 80% seen once. Input material: PBMCs. These receptors came from a female donor in good health and CMV-seropositive.

V usage is TRBV5-1 and J usage is TRBJ1-1; D is possibly TRBD1 (5 bases). Germline assignment: CDR1 SGHRS and CDR2 YFSETQ. Trimming removed 4 bases at V and 4 bases at J, with 17 bases between. This CDR3 is built from 15 residues. CDR3 DNA sequence: TGCGCCAGCAGCCCCCGACCCCGTGGGGCCACTGAAGCTTTCTTT. Protein: CASSPRPRGATEAFF.

This clone was detected once. The chain recombines TRBV30 with TRBJ1-6, with 7 bases lining up with TRBD1. Germline CDR1 and CDR2: GTSNPN and SVGIG (reference sequence). V dropped 1 base and J dropped 11; count of bases not matched to a gene: 5. CDR3 length: 13 residues. CDR3 residues: CAWSGGGTTPLHF. The CDR3 DNA is TGTGCCTGGAGTGGAGGGGGCACGACACCCCTCCACTTT.

For the CDR3, the DNA is TGTGCCAGCAGCCCACTGAGTGGTTCGAGGGACACTGAAGCTTTCTTT. It codes for CASSPLSGSRDTEAFF. This chain links TRBV7-8 with TRBJ1-1, with no clear D. Germline CDR1 is SGHVS and CDR2 is FQNEAQ. Deletions cut 5 bases from V and 3 bases from J, with 19 bases between. CDR3 length equals 16 residues.

This clone was recorded a few times. This chain joins TRBV29-1 and TRBJ2-1; no reliable D call. CDR1 is SQVTM and CDR2 is ANQGSEA in the germline V gene. Trimming took off 2 bases at V and 1 base at J, with 6 bases between the two ends. The CDR3 runs to 13 residues. The DNA of the CDR3 is TGCAGCGTTGAAACAGCTTCCTACAATGAGCAGTTCTTC. Protein: CSVETASYNEQFF.

CDR3 bases: TGTGCCAGCAGCTTACGCGACAGGGGGCACAATGAGCAGTTCTTC. Residues: CASSLRDRGHNEQFF. The chain employs TRBV11-3 and TRBJ2-1; 10 bases align to TRBD1. The CDR3 length is 15 residues. V lost 2 bases, J lost 5 bases, and 3 bases stayed unmatched. Germline V gene lookup returns CDR1 SGHNT and CDR2 YENEEA. The entire variable domain, with the rest obtained from reference TRBV11-3 and TRBJ2-1, is as follows: EAGVVQSPRYKIIEKKQPVAFWCNPISGHNTLYWYLQNLGQGPELLIRYENEEAVDDSQLPKDRFSAERLKGVDSTLKIQPAELGDSAVYLCASSLRDRGHNEQFFGPGTRLTVL.

This clone was observed a single time. This sequence joins TRBV29-1 and TRBJ2-5; 10 positions match TRBD1. V trimming: 4 bases; J trimming: 4 bases; junction bases outside the gene matches: 9. Germline CDR1 reads SQVTM; CDR2 reads ANQGSEA. CDR3 size: 15 residues. The CDR3 sequence: CSVVRQGALRETQYF. The CDR3 DNA reads as TGCAGCGTTGTCCGACAGGGGGCTCTTCGAGAGACCCAGTACTTC.

The chain is built from TRBV6-6 and TRBJ2-6; tentative D call: TRBD2 (5 bases). Trimming shortened V by 0 bases and J by 0 bases, and 6 bases separated the two germline ends. The V gene's germline CDR1 is MNHNY and CDR2 SVGAGI (reference sequence). The CDR3 spans 16 residues. Here the CDR3 reads CASSYSGSSGANVLTF. The CDR3 bases are TGTGCCAGCAGTTACTCGGGGAGCTCTGGGGCCAACGTCCTGACTTTC.

The chain has TRBV19 and TRBJ2-5; TRBD1 is a possible D gene (5 bases). This CDR3 comprises 17 residues. The V end was cut by 6 bases, the J end by 5 bases, with 25 bases between. Germline V CDR1 and CDR2: LNHDA, SQIVND (reference sequence). In DNA, the CDR3 is TGTGCCAGTAGCATGCAAGGACCCCAACAGGCAAGGGAGACCCAGTACTTC. The encoded protein is CASSMQGPQQARETQYF.

The chain carries TRBV5-8 and TRBJ2-3; 12 bases fit TRBD1. Germline V gene lookup returns CDR1 SGHTS and CDR2 YDEGEE. The CDR3 extends over 16 amino acids. J gave up 4 bases and V 4 bases, and 7 bases lay outside the gene matches. This CDR3 is CASSPVGTGGPDTQYF. The CDR3, as DNA: TGTGCCAGCAGCCCCGTAGGGACAGGGGGCCCAGATACGCAGTATTTT.

This chain links TRBV7-2 with TRBJ2-7; D gene ambiguous. V was shortened by 4 bases and J by 6 bases, with 16 bases between the two germline ends. The CDR3 contains 14 residues. Germline V gives CDR1 SGHTA, CDR2 FQGNSA. The CDR3 nucleotides are TGTGCCAGCAGCTCCCCCCCGGTTCGTCCCGAGCAGTACTTC. Protein sequence: CASSSPPVRPEQYF.

V usage is TRBV5-1 and J usage is TRBJ1-1; 7 bases fit TRBD1. Trimming removed 4 bases from V and 4 bases from J; junction bases left unmatched: 4. This CDR3 contains 13 residues. Looked up from germline, CDR1 is SGHRS and CDR2 is YFSETQ. CDR3 DNA: TGCGCCAGCAGCGGTACAGGGGTCACTGAAGCTTTCTTT. This gives the protein CASSGTGVTEAFF.

This clone was found a few times. The CDR3 DNA reads as TGTGCCAGCAATAACAGGGGGACGGCCGGGGAGCTGTTTTTT. Translated, it gives CASNNRGTAGELFF. This chain joins TRBV2 and TRBJ2-2, with 8 positions matching TRBD1. Looked up from germline, CDR1 is SNHLY and CDR2 is FYNNEI. This CDR3 has 14 residues. V lost 7 bases and J lost 6; bases outside the gene matches: 7.

This chain connects TRBV5-4 to TRBJ2-3; TRBD2 agrees at 7 bases. Looked up from germline, CDR1 is SGHNT and CDR2 is YYREEE (reference sequence). The CDR3 sequence is 15 residues long. After removal of 4 bases from V and 6 bases from J, the junction contained 11 bases not matched to a gene. The CDR3 nucleotides are TGTGCCAGCAGCCCGGGCGGGGGAAGGTTGGATACGCAGTATTTT. As protein: CASSPGGGRLDTQYF.

The V and J genes are TRBV9 and TRBJ2-5, with TRBD2 identical over 8 bases. The CDR3 extends over 15 amino acids. The trim removed 1 base at V and 5 bases at J, leaving 7 bases unmatched. Germline CDR1 reads SGDLS; CDR2 reads YYNGEE. The CDR3 region has the DNA TGTGCCAGCAGCGTAAGGACGGGAGGGCGGGAGACCCAGTACTTC. It is translated as CASSVRTGGRETQYF. Full variable domain (outside the CDR3, taken from reference TRBV9 and TRBJ2-5): DSGVTQTPKHLITATGQRVTLRCSPRSGDLSVYWYQQSLDQGLQFLIQYYNGEERAKGNILERFSAQQFPDLHSELNLSSLELGDSALYFCASSVRTGGRETQYFGPGTRLLVL.

V gene TRBV7-9 combines with J gene TRBJ2-3; D is unclear. The CDR3 runs to 15 residues. The germline V gene encodes CDR1 SEHNR and CDR2 FQNEAQ (reference sequence). V lost 1 base, J lost 1 base, and 9 bases lay in between. CDR3 amino acids: CASSLERRGTDTQYF. DNA for the CDR3: TGTGCCAGCAGCTTAGAGAGAAGAGGCACAGATACGCAGTATTTT.

The chain links TRBV28 to TRBJ2-7; weak D call: TRBD2 (5 bases). The V gene's germline CDR1 is MDHEN and CDR2 SYDVKM. The CDR3 extends over 14 amino acids. Trimming took 6 bases from V and 4 from J, leaving 16 bases between them. CDR3 sequence reads: CASSRTGKGYEQYF. The CDR3 bases are TGTGCCAGCAGCCGGACGGGAAAAGGGTACGAGCAGTACTTC. The variable domain in full, with the rest retrieved from reference TRBV28 and TRBJ2-7, is DVKVTQSSRYLVKRTGEKVFLECVQDMDHENMFWYRQDPGLGLRLIYFSYDVKMKEKGDIPEGYSVSREKKERFSLILESASTNQTSMYLCASSRTGKGYEQYFGPGTRLTVT.

The table lists this clone with a few counts. This chain links TRBV5-4 with TRBJ2-5, with a possible D match to TRBD1 (5 bases). Germline values: CDR1 SGHNT, CDR2 YYREEE (reference sequence). V was cut by 4 bases and J by 1 base, with 11 bases left in between. The CDR3 covers 14 residues. The CDR3: CASSNTGRQETQYF. In nucleotides, the CDR3 is TGTGCCAGCAGCAATACAGGCCGCCAAGAGACCCAGTACTTC.

The chain uses TRBV18 and TRBJ2-7; possible D gene TRBD1, 6 bases. CDR1 KGHSH and CDR2 LQKENI come from the germline V gene. V was shortened by 6 bases and J by 7 bases, with 22 bases between the two germline ends. CDR3 length: 15 amino acids. The DNA for the CDR3 is TGTGCCAGCTCCACAGGGACATTCCCGGCTGGGGAGCAGTACTTC. This sequence encodes CASSTGTFPAGEQYF.

The chain employs TRBV4-3 and TRBJ2-1; 8 bases are a match to TRBD2. Germline-derived CDR1 and CDR2 are LGHNA and YSLEER. Losses at the gene ends were 0 bases for V and 3 bases for J; bases not matched to a gene: 1. The CDR3 runs 15 residues. CDR3 nucleotides: TGCGCCAGCAGCCAAGACGGGGGGGACTACAATGAGCAGTTCTTC. This gives the protein CASSQDGGDYNEQFF.

The chain joins TRBV28 to TRBJ2-1, with TRBD2 as a possible D gene (6 bases). Germline-derived CDR1 and CDR2 are MDHEN and SYDVKM. This CDR3 has 15 amino acids. The V gene lost 7 bases and the J gene lost 3 bases, with 16 bases spanning the gap. The CDR3: CASTITGTHYNEQFF. The CDR3 DNA is TGTGCCAGCACCATTACCGGGACTCACTACAATGAGCAGTTCTTC.

The CDR3 coding sequence is TGTGCCAGCAGCGCCGGGAGTTGGGAGACCCAGTACTTC. Translation gives CASSAGSWETQYF. V gene TRBV9 combines with J gene TRBJ2-5; TRBD2 might be the D (6 bases). Germline V lookup: CDR1 SGDLS, CDR2 YYNGEE. CDR3 length equals 13 residues. V was trimmed by 3 bases and J by 5 bases, leaving 11 bases between them.

The chain carries TRBV6-1 and TRBJ1-5; D may be TRBD1 (6 bases). Germline V gene data show CDR1 as MNHNS and CDR2 as SASEGT. The germline V and J ends were trimmed by 5 bases and 2 bases, with 10 bases remaining between them. CDR3 size: 14 residues. CDR3: CASSFRGGNQPQHF. The CDR3 nucleotides read TGTGCCAGCAGTTTCAGGGGAGGCAATCAGCCCCAGCATTTT.